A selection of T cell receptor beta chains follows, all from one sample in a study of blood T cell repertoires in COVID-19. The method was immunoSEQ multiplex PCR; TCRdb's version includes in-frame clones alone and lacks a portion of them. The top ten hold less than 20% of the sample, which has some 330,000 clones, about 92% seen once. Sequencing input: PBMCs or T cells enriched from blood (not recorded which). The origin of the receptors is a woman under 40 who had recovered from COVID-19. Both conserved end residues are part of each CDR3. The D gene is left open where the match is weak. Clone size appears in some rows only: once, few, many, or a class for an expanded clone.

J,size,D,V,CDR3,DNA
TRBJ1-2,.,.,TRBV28,CASSSGVNYGYTF,TGTGCCAGCAGTTCGGGGGTTAACTATGGCTACACCTTC
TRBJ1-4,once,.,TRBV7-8,CASSLRREGIEKLFF,TGTGCCAGCAGCTTAAGGAGGGAAGGGATTGAAAAACTGTTTTTT
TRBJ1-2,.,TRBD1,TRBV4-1,CASSQVIRQGLNYGYTF,TGCGCCAGCAGCCAAGTAATCCGACAGGGCCTTAACTATGGCTACACCTTC
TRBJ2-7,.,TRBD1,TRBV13,CASSTGQGPYEQYF,TGTGCCAGCAGCACGGGACAGGGGCCCTACGAGCAGTACTTC
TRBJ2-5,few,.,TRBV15,CATSSFDSQETQYF,TGTGCCACCAGCAGCTTCGACAGTCAAGAGACCCAGTACTTC
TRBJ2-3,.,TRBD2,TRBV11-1,CASSFTSGVSTDTQYF,TGTGCCAGCAGCTTTACTAGCGGGGTGAGCACAGATACGCAGTATTTT
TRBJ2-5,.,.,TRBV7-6,CASSPKETQYF,TGTGCCAGCAGCCCCAAAGAGACCCAGTACTTC
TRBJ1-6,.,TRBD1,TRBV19,CASSIDGGSTRDSVGRTPLHF,TGTGCCAGTAGTATAGATGGGGGGTCCACCCGGGACAGTGTAGGTCGTACACCCCTCCACTTT
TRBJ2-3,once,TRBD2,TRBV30,CAWSSGKSDTQYF,TGTGCCTGGAGTAGCGGGAAATCAGATACGCAGTATTTT
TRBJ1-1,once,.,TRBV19,CASSRGLGSTEAFF,TGTGCCAGTAGTAGAGGGTTGGGGAGCACTGAAGCTTTCTTT
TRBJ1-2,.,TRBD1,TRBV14,CASSQRTGVGGYTF,TGTGCCAGCAGCCAAAGGACAGGGGTAGGCGGCTACACCTTC
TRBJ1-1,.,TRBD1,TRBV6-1,CASSETPGGTEAFF,TGTGCCAGCAGTGAAACCCCAGGGGGCACTGAAGCTTTCTTT
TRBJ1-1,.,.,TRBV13,CASSKAGLATEAFF,TGTGCCAGCAGCAAGGCAGGGTTGGCCACTGAAGCTTTCTTT
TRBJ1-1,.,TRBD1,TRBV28,CASSTPGQGSPWEAFF,TGTGCCAGCAGTACGCCGGGACAGGGGTCACCGTGGGAAGCTTTCTTT
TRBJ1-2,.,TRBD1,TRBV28,CASSFTGQGARGYTF,TGTGCCAGCAGTTTTACGGGACAGGGGGCTAGGGGCTACACCTTC
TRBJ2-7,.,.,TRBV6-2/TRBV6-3,CASSGSPYEQYF,TGTGCCAGCAGTGGGAGTCCTTACGAGCAGTACTTC
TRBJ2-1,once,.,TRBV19,CASSRSDNGGNEQFF,TGTGCCAGTAGTCGGTCCGATAATGGGGGGAATGAGCAGTTCTTC
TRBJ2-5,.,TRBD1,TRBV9,CASSNDRGLQETQYF,TGTGCCAGCAGCAACGACAGGGGGCTCCAAGAGACCCAGTACTTC
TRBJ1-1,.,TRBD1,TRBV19,CASSTTDRGTEAFF,TGTGCCAGTAGTACTACAGACAGGGGCACTGAAGCTTTCTTT
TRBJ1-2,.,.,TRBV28,CASSLWQGSYGYTF,TGTGCCAGCAGTTTATGGCAGGGAAGCTATGGCTACACCTTC